This TCR beta chain was retrieved from a study of patients and donors after allogeneic stem cell transplantation (dated by TCRdb to the early 2020s). Library prep was done by RT-PCR. The data were produced on a NextSeq 550. TCRdb reanalyzed the raw reads on its own, using fastp at Q25 for trimming and MiXCR for clone calling, and kept in-frame beta chains. Under each unique CDR3 protein, matching rows form one entry showing the most common genes and DNA. A total of 200,000 to 250,000 distinct CDR3 sequences appear in this sample, 14% of them only once. Around a tenth of the sample rests with the top ten. This clonotype turned up a few times. No cognate antigen has been identified for it. No much larger clone is present one base from it, and per-base qualities are unavailable. V sheds 1 base and J sheds 6 bases, leaving 16 bases between their ends. CDR1 and CDR2 (SGHVS, FQNEAQ) derive from the germline V gene. The CDR3 covers 16 residues, taking in both the cysteine and the phenylalanine. The retained sequence is limited to the CDR3, 48 bases, with the frame set at the first base.

The receptor comes from a human donor who was either an allogeneic HSCT recipient or a stem cell or donor lymphocyte infusion donor (not recorded which). It is not recorded whose cells these are; they may come from a transplant donor. The chain uses TRBV7-8 and TRBJ2-1, with an unclear D gene assignment. The sample comprised blood, either unsorted or a sorted T cell fraction (not recorded which). The sequenced DNA: TGTGCCAGCAGCTTAGTTGTCCCTAGTGGCTCCAATGAGCAGTTCTTC. It encodes CASSLVVPSGSNEQFF.